The clone carrying this T cell receptor (beta chain) has more than one count but fewer than ten. Its target is not known. CDR1 and CDR2 from the germline V gene are MNHEY and SVGAGI. Trimming removed 1 base at V and 7 bases at J, with 5 bases between. This CDR3 has 12 residues. These data are taken from a study of T cells in Graves' hyperthyroidism and ophthalmopathy. Study at large: At the time of initial diagnosis and before any treatment, peripheral blood was collected.

From RNA transcripts, TCR beta CDR3 regions were amplified. An initial round of RT-PCR targeting the TCR CDR3 relied on the HTBI primer set. TCRdb reprocessed the multiplex PCR reads via MiXCR and lists one record per CDR3 protein. The table lists 490,000 or so distinct CDR3 sequences, 20% to 25% of them singletons. Whole-study findings and limits: For ophthalmopathy, model prediction preceded onset by a median approximately 6 months. Peripheral blood also featured most of the thyroid clonotypes expanded above 0.001.

The chain combines TRBV6-5 with TRBJ2-1; possible D gene TRBD2, 5 bases. The sample was blood. This TCR came from a woman in her sixties or seventies with Graves' ophthalmopathy. CDR3 sequence reads: CASSYWRNEQFF. CDR3 DNA: TGTGCCAGCAGTTACTGGAGGAATGAGCAGTTCTTC.